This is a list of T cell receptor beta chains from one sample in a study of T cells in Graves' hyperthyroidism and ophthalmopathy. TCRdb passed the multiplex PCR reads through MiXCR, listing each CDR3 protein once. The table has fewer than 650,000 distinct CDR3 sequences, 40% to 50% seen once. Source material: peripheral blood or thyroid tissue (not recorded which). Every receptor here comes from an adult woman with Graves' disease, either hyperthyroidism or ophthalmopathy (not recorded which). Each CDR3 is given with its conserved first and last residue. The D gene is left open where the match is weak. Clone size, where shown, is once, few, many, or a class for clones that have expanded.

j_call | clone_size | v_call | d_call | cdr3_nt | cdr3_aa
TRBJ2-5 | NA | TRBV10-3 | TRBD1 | TGTGCCATCAGTGAGTCGACAGGGATGGGAGAGACCCAGTACTTC | CAISESTGMGETQYF
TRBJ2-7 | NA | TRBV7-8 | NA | TGTGCCAGCAGCTCAATGGGACACCGGTCCTACTTC | CASSSMGHRSYF
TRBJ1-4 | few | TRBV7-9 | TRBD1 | TGTGCCAGCAGCTGGGACAGACGGAATGAAAAACTGTTTTTT | CASSWDRRNEKLFF
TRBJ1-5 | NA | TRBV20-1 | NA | TGCAGTGTCAACCGGCTGGCCCCTGATCAGCCCCAGCATTTT | CSVNRLAPDQPQHF
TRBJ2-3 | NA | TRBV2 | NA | TGTGCCAGCAGTGAAGCGCGCGCAGATACGCAGTATTTT | CASSEARADTQYF
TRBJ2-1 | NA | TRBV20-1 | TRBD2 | TGCAGTGCTAGAGGCCTAGCGGGAGCAGATGAGCAGTTCTTC | CSARGLAGADEQFF
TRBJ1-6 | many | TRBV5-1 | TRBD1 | TGCGCCAGCAGCTTTACAGGGGGCGGATCACCCCTCCACTTT | CASSFTGGGSPLHF
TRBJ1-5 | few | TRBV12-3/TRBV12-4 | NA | TGTGCCAGCAGTTTCCTCGGCGGGGATGGTCAGCCCCAGCATTTT | CASSFLGGDGQPQHF
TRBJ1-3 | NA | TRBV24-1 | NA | TGTGCCACCAGCCTAGGCACGGCAGAAGGAAACACCATATATTTT | CATSLGTAEGNTIYF
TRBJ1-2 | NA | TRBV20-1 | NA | TGCAGTGCTAGAGACACAGGGAAAGACAACTATGGCTACACCTTC | CSARDTGKDNYGYTF
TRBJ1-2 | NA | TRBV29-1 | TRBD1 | TGCAGCTTACAGGGGGACTATGGCTACACCTTC | CSLQGDYGYTF
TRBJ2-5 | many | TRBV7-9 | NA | TGTGCCAGCAGCCCGGACTCCTTGTACCAAGAGACCCAGTACTTC | CASSPDSLYQETQYF
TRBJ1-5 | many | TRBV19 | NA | TGTGCCAGTAGTGGCACAGGGAATCAGCCCCAGCATTTT | CASSGTGNQPQHF
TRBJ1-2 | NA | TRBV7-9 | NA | TGTGCCAGCAGTTGGACAGAGCCAAGCAACTCCTTC | CASSWTEPSNSF
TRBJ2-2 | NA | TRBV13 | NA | TGTGCCAGCAAATCCTGGCTGGACGGAATTGGGACCGGGGAGCTGTTTTTT | CASKSWLDGIGTGELFF
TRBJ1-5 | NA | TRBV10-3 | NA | TGTGCCATCAGTAACGGGGTGGGTCAGCCCCAGCATTTT | CAISNGVGQPQHF
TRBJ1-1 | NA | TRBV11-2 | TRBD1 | TGTGCCAGCCAGGGACAGGGCCTGAACACTGAAGCTTTCTTT | CASQGQGLNTEAFF